The next 16 T cell receptor beta chains were all read from a single sample in a study of beta chain features in type 1 diabetes. Study results and caveats: Researchers report that Type 1 diabetes patients had moderately but significantly shorter TCRB CDR3s across all four CD4+ subsets.

cDNA synthesis used the whole RNA isolate, giving expressed TCRB sequences. TCRdb keeps only in-frame clones here, not all; method: immunoSEQ multiplex PCR. The sample shows hundreds of thousands of clones, around 15% of them seen only once. No antigen is known for these receptors. The sequencing input was naive CD4+ T cells from blood. The receptors come from a man younger than 35 with type 1 diabetes.

This clone was counted a few times. The CDR3 DNA reads as TGCAGCGTTGAGGGTGGCAGGCCCTATGGCTACACCTTC. The encoded protein is CSVEGGRPYGYTF. The J gene is TRBJ1-2, the V gene TRBV29-1, with no clear D. CDR3 length: 13 amino acids. Trimming left V 3 bases short and J 4 bases short, with 12 bases between. Germline V CDR1 and CDR2: SQVTM, ANQGSEA.

V is TRBV28 and J is TRBJ2-2; TRBD1 agrees at 9 bases. This CDR3 region has 16 residues. V lost 5 bases, J lost 3 bases, and 7 bases stayed unmatched. Germline assignment: CDR1 MDHEN and CDR2 SYDVKM. CDR3 loop: CASSPGGQGDTGELFF. CDR3 in DNA: TGTGCCAGCAGTCCCGGGGGACAGGGCGACACCGGGGAGCTGTTTTTT.

The sample holds a few counts of this clone. The rearrangement uses TRBV7-2 and TRBJ2-7; perhaps TRBD2 as D (6 bases). The CDR3 length is 14 residues. V was cut by 5 bases and J by 1 base, with 12 bases left in between. Germline CDR1 is SGHTA and CDR2 is FQGNSA. DNA for the CDR3: TGTGCCAGCAGCCCCCCGGGGGATTCCTACGAGCAGTACTTC. As protein: CASSPPGDSYEQYF.

The chain employs TRBV2 and TRBJ1-5; D is ambiguous. Germline CDR1 SNHLY, CDR2 FYNNEI. V lost 1 base, J lost 7 bases, and 8 bases lay in between. CDR3 size: 13 residues. The CDR3 loop reads CASSEEAGQPQHF. CDR3 nucleotide sequence: TGTGCCAGCAGTGAAGAGGCCGGACAGCCCCAGCATTTT.

The rearrangement uses TRBV5-6 and TRBJ1-1; the D is unclear. Between the trimmed V and J ends, which lost 4 bases and 11 bases, there was a span of 18 bases. The CDR3 sequence is 13 residues long. Germline V gives CDR1 SGHDT, CDR2 YYEEEE. The CDR3 here is CASSPWTVDLAFF. The CDR3 DNA follows: TGTGCCAGCAGCCCTTGGACGGTGGACCTGGCTTTCTTT.

V gene TRBV4-1 combines with J gene TRBJ2-1; no reliable D call. Germline V gene lookup returns CDR1 MGHRA and CDR2 YSYEKL. The CDR3 runs 16 residues. Trimming stripped 0 bases from V and 2 bases from J, with 11 bases between. CDR3 protein: CASSQDLGPPYNEQFF. The CDR3 nucleotides are TGCGCCAGCAGCCAAGATCTAGGACCCCCCTACAATGAGCAGTTCTTC.

On this clone itself: Other DNA sequences from this sample encode an identical CDR3 as well. V and J are TRBV5-4 and TRBJ2-7; the match to TRBD1 covers 7 bases. The V gene end was trimmed by 0 bases and the J gene end by 2 bases; junction bases not matched to a gene: 2. The CDR3 consists of 14 residues. Germline CDR1 SGHNT, CDR2 YYREEE (reference sequence). CDR3 nucleotide sequence: TGTGCCAGCAGCTTGGCGGACAGGACCTACGAGCAGTACTTC. Amino acids: CASSLADRTYEQYF.

As regards this clone: The junction departs from germline at one end; a sequencing error may be responsible. The chain combines TRBV7-7 with TRBJ2-3, with D hard to call. CDR3 length: 13 residues. CDR1 and CDR2 from the germline V gene are SSHAT and FNYEAQ (reference sequence). CDR3 bases: TGTGCTAGCAGCTCTCGGGGCACAGATACGCAGTATTTT. This encodes CASSSRGTDTQYF. Looking up the rest from reference TRBV7-7 and TRBJ2-3 gives the full variable domain: GAGVSQSPRYKVTKRGQDVTLRCDPISSHATLYWYQQALGQGPEFLTYFNYEAQPDKSGLPSDRFSAERPEGSISTLTIQRTEQRDSAMYRCASSSRGTDTQYFGPGTRLTVL.

V and J are TRBV30 and TRBJ1-1; D call uncertain. Trimming removed 2 bases at V and 8 bases at J, with 9 bases between. CDR1 is GTSNPN and CDR2 is SVGIG in the germline V gene (reference sequence). The CDR3 covers 11 residues. This chain's CDR3 is CAWSRLAEAFF. DNA for the CDR3: TGTGCCTGGAGTAGGTTAGCCGAAGCTTTCTTT.

As regards this clone: In the same sample, other DNA sequences code for this CDR3. The CDR3 region is CAWDRGPQETQYF. In DNA, the CDR3 is TGTGCCTGGGATCGGGGTCCTCAAGAGACCCAGTACTTC. The chain links TRBV30 to TRBJ2-5; D might be TRBD2 (5 bases). Trimming left V 5 bases short and J 2 bases short, with 12 bases between. The CDR3 is made up of 13 amino acids. Per the germline V gene, CDR1 is GTSNPN and CDR2 is SVGIG (reference sequence).

Here the CDR3 reads CASRRVAGSSEQFF. Here the CDR3 DNA reads TGTGCCAGTAGGCGCGTAGCGGGTAGCTCTGAGCAGTTCTTC. The chain joins TRBV19 to TRBJ2-1; 7 bases fit TRBD2. V was clipped by 6 bases and J by 9 bases; unmatched bases: 11. CDR1 and CDR2 (germline): LNHDA, SQIVND (reference sequence). CDR3 length: 14 amino acids.

V gene TRBV13 combines with J gene TRBJ2-6; 10 positions agree with TRBD1. V dropped 5 bases and J dropped 1; count of bases not matched to a gene: 8. Germline CDR1 is PRHDT and CDR2 is FYEKMQ (reference sequence). The CDR3 runs 18 residues. The CDR3 DNA is TGTGCCAGCAGCCGACCGGGACAGGGGATTTCTGGGGCCAACGTCCTGACTTTC. This gives the protein CASSRPGQGISGANVLTF. The variable domain in full, completed from reference TRBV13 and TRBJ2-6, reads AAGVIQSPRHLIKEKRETATLKCYPIPRHDTVYWYQQGPGQDPQFLISFYEKMQSDKGSIPDRFSAQQFSDYHSELNMSSLELGDSALYFCASSRPGQGISGANVLTFGAGSRLTVL.

This clone was seen a handful of times. This chain connects TRBV13 to TRBJ2-3, with unresolved D. V shed 2 bases and J shed 6 bases, with 18 bases lying between them. Germline V lookup: CDR1 PRHDT, CDR2 FYEKMQ (reference sequence). The CDR3 has 16 amino acids. This CDR3 is CASSLRLVLSVDTQYF. The CDR3 nucleotides read TGTGCCAGCAGCTTAAGGCTGGTTCTTTCGGTGGATACGCAGTATTTT. The full variable domain, with the rest looked up from reference TRBV13 and TRBJ2-3, is AAGVIQSPRHLIKEKRETATLKCYPIPRHDTVYWYQQGPGQDPQFLISFYEKMQSDKGSIPDRFSAQQFSDYHSELNMSSLELGDSALYFCASSLRLVLSVDTQYFGPGTRLTVL.

The chain carries TRBV2 and TRBJ2-2, with D maybe TRBD1 (6 bases). The V end lost 4 bases, the J end lost 6 bases, and 15 bases lay between the germline ends. The CDR3 runs to 15 residues. Germline CDR1 and CDR2: SNHLY and FYNNEI. Here the CDR3 reads CASSGPIQGSGELFF. The CDR3 DNA is TGTGCCAGCAGTGGACCGATACAGGGATCCGGGGAGCTGTTTTTT.

This clone was seen a few times. The CDR3 coding sequence is TGTGCCAGCAGCGTAGGGCCGGGACAGAACAATCAGCCCCAGCATTTT. Translated: CASSVGPGQNNQPQHF. The rearrangement uses TRBV9 and TRBJ1-5, with TRBD1 identical over 7 bases. V gave up 0 bases and J gave up 3 bases; unmatched junction bases: 6. Looked up from germline, CDR1 is SGDLS and CDR2 is YYNGEE. This CDR3 contains 16 residues. The variable domain in full, completed from reference TRBV9 and TRBJ1-5, reads DSGVTQTPKHLITATGQRVTLRCSPRSGDLSVYWYQQSLDQGLQFLIQYYNGEERAKGNILERFSAQQFPDLHSELNLSSLELGDSALYFCASSVGPGQNNQPQHFGDGTRLSIL.

The rearrangement joins TRBV6-6 to TRBJ2-5; 7 positions match TRBD1. Germline V lookup: CDR1 MNHNY, CDR2 SVGAGI (reference sequence). The CDR3 contains 14 residues. Losses at the gene ends were 5 bases for V and 4 bases for J; bases not matched to a gene: 7. Here the CDR3 reads CASSTPTGVETQYF. The CDR3 DNA follows: TGTGCCAGCAGTACCCCAACAGGGGTAGAGACCCAGTACTTC.